One and the same sample provided the 12 T cell receptor beta chains below, sequenced in a study of cytomegalovirus exposure and HLA in healthy donors. PCR involved 60 Vbeta and 13 Jbeta primers. TCRdb's table, derived via immunoSEQ multiplex PCR, lists solely in-frame clones and lacks some. The data contain approximately 180,000 clones, 75% to 85% of them singletons. The specimen was PBMCs. The receptors shown here come from a woman aged 45-65 years in good health and CMV-seropositive.

This clone has a single count. The chain uses TRBV5-1 and TRBJ1-6; D not resolved. Looked up from germline, CDR1 is SGHRS and CDR2 is YFSETQ. This CDR3 comprises 15 residues. V was shortened by 7 bases and J by 7 bases, with 18 bases between the two germline ends. The CDR3 reads CASSSLNSLNSPLHF. CDR3 DNA: TGCGCCAGCTCTTCTTTAAATAGCCTGAATTCACCCCTCCACTTT. Full variable domain (rest looked up from reference TRBV5-1 and TRBJ1-6): KAGVTQTPRYLIKTRGQQVTLSCSPISGHRSVSWYQQTPGQGLQFLFEYFSETQRNKGNFPGRFSGRQFSNSRSEMNVSTLELGDSALYLCASSSLNSLNSPLHFGNGTRLTVT.

This sequence joins TRBV9 and TRBJ1-3, with 9 bases that match TRBD1. After removal of 0 bases from V and 4 bases from J, the junction contained 8 bases not matched to a gene. This CDR3 region has 17 residues. Per germline, CDR1 SGDLS and CDR2 YYNGEE. The CDR3 loop reads CASSVDRGRGFGNTIYF. CDR3 DNA sequence: TGTGCCAGCAGCGTAGACAGGGGGCGAGGATTCGGAAACACCATATATTTT.

The chain couples TRBV28 to TRBJ2-5; D possibly corresponds to TRBD1 (6 bases). In germline, CDR1 is MDHEN, CDR2 SYDVKM. Trimming cost V 5 bases and J 3 bases, with 13 bases left between them. The CDR3 is 14 residues long. The CDR3 DNA reads as TGTGCCAGCAGTACAGGGACCCTCAAAGAGACCCAGTACTTC. Translation gives CASSTGTLKETQYF.

This clone was observed a handful of times. The J gene is TRBJ1-2, the V gene TRBV5-1; D is perhaps TRBD1 (5 bases). Germline V gene lookup returns CDR1 SGHRS and CDR2 YFSETQ. V lost 0 bases and J lost 3, with 9 bases in between. This CDR3 spans 14 amino acids. The CDR3 protein is CASSLGQGDYGYTF. The CDR3 coding sequence is TGCGCCAGCAGCTTGGGGCAGGGTGACTATGGCTACACCTTC.

This rearrangement joins TRBV6-5 to TRBJ2-1, with TRBD2 as a possible D gene (6 bases). CDR3 length: 15 residues. The ends were cut back, 4 bases at V and 9 bases at J, with 19 bases in the middle. From germline, CDR1 is MNHEY and CDR2 SVGAGI. The CDR3 region has the DNA TGTGCCAGCAGTTTGACTAGGGGCCCCTACGCTGAGCAGTTCTTC. Translation: CASSLTRGPYAEQFF.

This chain links TRBV5-4 with TRBJ2-1, with 9 nucleotides matching TRBD1. CDR3 length: 16 amino acids. The V gene end was trimmed by 4 bases and the J gene end by 1 base; junction bases not matched to a gene: 6. Germline V gives CDR1 SGHNT, CDR2 YYREEE (reference sequence). The CDR3 nucleotides read TGTGCCAGCAGCCCCACAGGGGGCGCGTCCTACAATGAGCAGTTCTTC. Translating gives CASSPTGGASYNEQFF.

The J gene is TRBJ1-2, the V gene TRBV6-1, with unresolved D. This CDR3 is built from 13 residues. In germline, CDR1 is MNHNS, CDR2 SASEGT. Trimming removed 7 bases at V and 8 bases at J, with 17 bases between. CDR3 sequence (DNA): TGTGCCAGCACAAAAGCGGATCCTCTAGGCTACACCTTC. It yields the protein CASTKADPLGYTF.

This clone occurred once. J is TRBJ1-5 and V is TRBV5-6; maybe TRBD1 (6 bases). Trimming took off 1 base at V and 7 bases at J, with 9 bases between the two ends. The germline gives CDR1 SGHDT, CDR2 YYEEEE. This CDR3 has 13 residues. The CDR3 DNA follows: TGTGCCAGCAGCTTGCCCGGACAGCAGCCCCAGCATTTT. Its translation is CASSLPGQQPQHF.

The chain carries TRBV5-8 and TRBJ1-1; 8 bases map to TRBD1. The CDR3 is made up of 15 amino acids. Germline V gene lookup returns CDR1 SGHTS and CDR2 YDEGEE. Germline trimming cut 4 bases from V and 5 bases from J; bases unmatched to any gene: 10. The CDR3 DNA reads as TGTGCCAGCAGCGGGTGGGACAGGCGGGGAACTGAAGCTTTCTTT. It is translated as CASSGWDRRGTEAFF.

The rearrangement links TRBV5-1 to TRBJ1-6; 12 bases are a match to TRBD1. Germline V lookup: CDR1 SGHRS, CDR2 YFSETQ. This CDR3 spans 18 amino acids. The ends lost 2 bases at V and 12 bases at J; junction bases unmatched: 15. The CDR3 loop is CASSLTGTGGSRGGPLHF. CDR3 in DNA: TGCGCCAGCAGCTTAACCGGGACAGGGGGCTCCAGGGGGGGACCCCTCCACTTT.

The J gene is TRBJ1-4, the V gene TRBV5-6; 8 nucleotides match TRBD1. V was clipped by 0 bases and J by 5 bases; unmatched bases: 9. Germline CDR1 is SGHDT and CDR2 is YYEEEE. The CDR3 totals 17 residues. CDR3 nucleotide sequence: TGTGCCAGCAGCTTGGTGAGGGCAGGGGGCCTGAATGAAAAACTGTTTTTT. Translation gives CASSLVRAGGLNEKLFF.

The V and J genes are TRBV19 and TRBJ2-5; 10 nucleotides align to TRBD1. The V gene's germline CDR1 is LNHDA and CDR2 SQIVND (reference sequence). Germline trimming cut 6 bases from V and 4 bases from J; bases unmatched to any gene: 5. The CDR3 totals 14 residues. CDR3 sequence (DNA): TGTGCCAGTAGGAAGACAGGGGGCGGAGAGACCCAGTACTTC. It is translated as CASRKTGGGETQYF.